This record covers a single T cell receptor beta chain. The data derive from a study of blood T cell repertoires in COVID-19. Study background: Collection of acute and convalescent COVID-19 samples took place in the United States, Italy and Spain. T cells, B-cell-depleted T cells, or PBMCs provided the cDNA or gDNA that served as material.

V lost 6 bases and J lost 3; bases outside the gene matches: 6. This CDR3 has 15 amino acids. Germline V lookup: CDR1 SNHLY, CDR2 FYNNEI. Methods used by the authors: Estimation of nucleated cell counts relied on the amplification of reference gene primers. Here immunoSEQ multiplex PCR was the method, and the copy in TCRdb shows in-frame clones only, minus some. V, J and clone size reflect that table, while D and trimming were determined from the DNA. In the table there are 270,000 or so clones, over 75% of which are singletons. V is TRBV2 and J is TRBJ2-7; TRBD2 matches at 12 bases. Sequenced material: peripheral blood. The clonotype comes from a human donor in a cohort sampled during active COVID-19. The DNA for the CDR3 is TGTGCCAGCAGGGAGAGGACTAGCGGGGACTACGAGCAGTACTTC. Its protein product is CASRERTSGDYEQYF. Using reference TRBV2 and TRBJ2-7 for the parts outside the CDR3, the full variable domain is EPEVTQTPSHQVTQMGQEVILRCVPISNHLYFYWYRQILGQKVEFLVSFYNNEISEKSEIFDDQFSVERPDGSNFTLKIRSTKLEDSAMYFCASRERTSGDYEQYFGPGTRLTVT.